This T cell receptor (beta chain) came from a study of control samples from healthy donors and cancer patients. This CDR3 has 10 residues. Assay: immunoSEQ multiplex PCR; the TCRdb copy retains only in-frame clones and omits some. This repertoire shows 40,000 to 45,000 clones, roughly 65% found once; its top ten account for 17%. This clone was found a few times. The sequence came from a male donor with melanoma. This rearrangement joins TRBV21-1 to TRBJ1-1. TRBV21-1 is deemed a pseudogene. The sample taken for sequencing was formalin-fixed, paraffin-embedded tissue. Here the CDR3 DNA reads TGTGCCAGCAGGGCCATGGGGGCTTTCTTT. As protein: CASRAMGAFF.